This T cell receptor (beta chain) was sequenced during a study of cytomegalovirus exposure and HLA in healthy donors. Assay: immunoSEQ multiplex PCR; the TCRdb copy retains only in-frame clones and omits some. The repertoire consists of some 86,000 clones, with 93% occurring once and the leading ten covering 3.6%. The germline gives CDR1 SGHRS, CDR2 YFSETQ. The junction had 6 bases not matched to a gene; V was cut back by 0 bases and J by 6 bases. This CDR3 has 16 amino acids. Specimen: PBMCs. The gene calls are TRBV5-1 and TRBJ2-4; 10 nucleotides line up with TRBD2. The TCR originated in a woman in her 30s in good health and CMV-seronegative. The CDR3 loop is CASSLDPSGSGNIQYF. DNA for the CDR3: TGCGCCAGCAGCTTGGATCCTAGCGGGAGTGGAAACATTCAGTACTTC.